Listed below are T cell receptor beta chains from one sample, sequenced in a study of T cell responses to AZD1222 COVID-19 vaccine. Sequenced by immunoSEQ multiplex PCR; TCRdb stores in-frame clones only, minus some. Of around 120,000 clones in the sample, 70% to 90% were seen once. Specimen: peripheral blood, collected 28 days after the second AZD1222 dose. These receptors all stem from an adult who received the AZD1222 COVID-19 vaccine. Both conserved end residues are part of each CDR3. Each record gives: J gene, V gene, D gene, clone size, CDR3 protein, CDR3 DNA. The D gene is left open where the match is weak. The listing skips clone size in some rows; elsewhere it reads once, few, many or a size class.

J: TRBJ2-5
V: TRBV7-2
D: TRBD2
size: -
CDR3: CASSVEGTSLETQYF
DNA: TGTGCCAGCAGCGTAGAAGGGACTAGCCTAGAGACCCAGTACTTC

J: TRBJ1-1
V: TRBV19
D: -
size: -
CDR3: CASNVNTEAFF
DNA: TGTGCCAGTAATGTGAACACTGAAGCTTTCTTT

J: TRBJ1-5
V: TRBV28
D: -
size: -
CDR3: CASSFQGSGQPQHF
DNA: TGTGCCAGCAGTTTCCAAGGGTCGGGTCAGCCCCAGCATTTT

J: TRBJ2-5
V: TRBV27
D: -
size: -
CDR3: CASSLFRGEETQYF
DNA: TGTGCCAGCAGTTTATTTCGGGGAGAAGAGACCCAGTACTTC

J: TRBJ2-7
V: TRBV11-2
D: TRBD2
size: -
CDR3: CASSLSSGGPNRYEQYF
DNA: TGTGCCAGCAGCCTCTCATCGGGGGGGCCAAACCGCTACGAGCAGTACTTC

J: TRBJ1-1
V: TRBV19
D: TRBD1
size: -
CDR3: CASSSRQGARTEAFF
DNA: TGTGCCAGTAGTTCCCGACAGGGGGCTAGGACTGAAGCTTTCTTT

J: TRBJ1-1
V: TRBV15
D: -
size: few
CDR3: CATREQAEGNEAFF
DNA: TGTGCCACCAGAGAGCAGGCGGAGGGCAATGAAGCTTTCTTT

J: TRBJ2-1
V: TRBV5-4
D: -
size: -
CDR3: CASSLEALKRMDEQFF
DNA: TGTGCCAGCAGCTTGGAGGCCTTAAAAAGAATGGATGAGCAGTTCTTC

J: TRBJ2-5
V: TRBV3-1/TRBV3-2
D: -
size: -
CDR3: CASSQAQFQETQYF
DNA: TGTGCCAGCAGCCAAGCCCAATTCCAAGAGACCCAGTACTTC

J: TRBJ1-3
V: TRBV19
D: -
size: -
CDR3: CASSIGYEKNTIYF
DNA: TGTGCCAGTAGTATAGGATATGAAAAAAACACCATATATTTT

J: TRBJ1-1
V: TRBV11-1
D: -
size: -
CDR3: CASRARPLVSEAFF
DNA: TGTGCCAGCAGAGCCCGTCCCTTGGTGTCTGAAGCTTTCTTT

J: TRBJ1-4
V: TRBV28
D: TRBD1
size: -
CDR3: CASRSGGTGGEKLFF
DNA: TGTGCCAGCAGGTCCGGAGGGACAGGGGGTGAAAAACTGTTTTTT

J: TRBJ2-7
V: TRBV6-1
D: TRBD2
size: once
CDR3: CASSEIASGGTAKQYF
DNA: TGTGCCAGCAGTGAAATTGCTAGCGGGGGTACGGCCAAGCAGTACTTC

J: TRBJ2-1
V: TRBV5-1
D: -
size: -
CDR3: CASSLDSDLFHNEQFF
DNA: TGCGCCAGCAGCTTGGATTCCGATCTCTTCCACAATGAGCAGTTCTTC

J: TRBJ1-5
V: TRBV6-5
D: -
size: -
CDR3: CASSYSGRNQPQHF
DNA: TGTGCCAGCAGTTACTCGGGACGGAATCAGCCCCAGCATTTT

J: TRBJ1-5
V: TRBV7-2
D: -
size: -
CDR3: CASSSAGWGNQPQHF
DNA: TGTGCCAGCAGCTCGGCAGGGTGGGGCAATCAGCCCCAGCATTTT

J: TRBJ1-2
V: TRBV27
D: -
size: -
CDR3: CASSLSHSLYGYTF
DNA: TGTGCCAGCAGTTTATCTCACAGCCTCTATGGCTACACCTTC

J: TRBJ1-1
V: TRBV19
D: TRBD1
size: few
CDR3: CASSIYRGDTEAFF
DNA: TGTGCCAGTAGTATTTACAGGGGGGACACTGAAGCTTTCTTT

J: TRBJ2-3
V: TRBV19
D: TRBD2
size: -
CDR3: CASSMSSGSRSLMDTQYF
DNA: TGTGCCAGTAGTATGTCTAGCGGGAGCCGATCCCTAATGGATACGCAGTATTTT

J: TRBJ1-1
V: TRBV7-9
D: -
size: -
CDR3: CASSLALLRQPNTEAFF
DNA: TGTGCCAGCAGCTTAGCGCTCCTAAGACAGCCGAACACTGAAGCTTTCTTT

J: TRBJ1-2
V: TRBV4-1
D: -
size: -
CDR3: CASSQVTGSLWGYTF
DNA: TGCGCCAGCAGCCAAGTTACAGGCTCCCTATGGGGCTACACCTTC

J: TRBJ1-1
V: TRBV5-1
D: -
size: -
CDR3: CASSLAAETGRTEAFF
DNA: TGCGCCAGCAGCTTGGCCGCGGAGACAGGTCGGACTGAAGCTTTCTTT

J: TRBJ1-6
V: TRBV7-2
D: -
size: -
CDR3: CASRGSGFVNSPLHF
DNA: TGTGCCAGCCGAGGCTCAGGGTTTGTAAATTCACCCCTCCACTTT

J: TRBJ2-2
V: TRBV18
D: TRBD2
size: -
CDR3: CASSPPLAGGPNTGELFF
DNA: TGTGCCAGCTCACCACCTCTAGCGGGAGGCCCGAACACCGGGGAGCTGTTTTTT

J: TRBJ1-1
V: TRBV28
D: -
size: once
CDR3: CASIRYNTEAFF
DNA: TGTGCCAGCATCCGGTATAACACTGAAGCTTTCTTT

J: TRBJ1-6
V: TRBV19
D: TRBD1
size: -
CDR3: CATKTGGNSPLHF
DNA: TGTGCCACAAAGACAGGGGGTAATTCACCCCTCCACTTT

J: TRBJ2-7
V: TRBV19
D: TRBD2
size: -
CDR3: CASSISAGEVHEQYF
DNA: TGTGCCAGTAGTATTTCGGCGGGAGAAGTTCACGAGCAGTACTTC

J: TRBJ2-7
V: TRBV27
D: TRBD2
size: -
CDR3: CASSSGRDPGEQYF
DNA: TGTGCCAGCAGTTCCGGGAGGGACCCGGGGGAGCAGTACTTC

J: TRBJ1-1
V: TRBV10-1
D: -
size: -
CDR3: CASSSSGRTEAFF
DNA: TGCGCCAGCAGTTCTTCAGGGCGAACTGAAGCTTTCTTT

J: TRBJ1-5
V: TRBV28
D: -
size: -
CDR3: CASIQGNQPQHF
DNA: TGTGCCAGCATCCAGGGGAATCAGCCCCAGCATTTT

J: TRBJ2-1
V: TRBV3-1/TRBV3-2
D: TRBD2
size: -
CDR3: CASALRESHEQFF
DNA: TGTGCCAGCGCGCTGCGGGAGTCACATGAGCAGTTCTTC

J: TRBJ1-2
V: TRBV3-1/TRBV3-2
D: -
size: -
CDR3: CASSQEGLRVAYGYTF
DNA: TGTGCCAGCAGCCAAGAAGGGTTGCGGGTGGCATATGGCTACACCTTC

J: TRBJ2-1
V: TRBV28
D: -
size: -
CDR3: CASSSFDSISYNEQFF
DNA: TGTGCCAGCAGTTCATTCGACTCTATCTCCTACAATGAGCAGTTCTTC

J: TRBJ1-4
V: TRBV10-3
D: -
size: -
CDR3: CATGLRGATEKLFF
DNA: TGTGCCACCGGGCTCCGGGGGGCTACGGAAAAACTGTTTTTT

J: TRBJ2-3
V: TRBV3-1/TRBV3-2
D: -
size: -
CDR3: CASSQDREAGDTQYF
DNA: TGTGCCAGCAGCCAAGATCGGGAAGCGGGAGATACGCAGTATTTT

J: TRBJ1-2
V: TRBV28
D: TRBD1
size: -
CDR3: CASSLRTGFGYTF
DNA: TGTGCCAGCAGTCTCCGGACAGGGTTTGGCTACACCTTC

J: TRBJ2-5
V: TRBV5-1
D: -
size: -
CDR3: CASTLPTRRGETQYF
DNA: TGCGCCAGCACCCTACCGACTCGTCGGGGGGAGACCCAGTACTTC

J: TRBJ1-5
V: TRBV3-1/TRBV3-2
D: -
size: -
CDR3: CASSQEGQPQHF
DNA: TGTGCCAGCAGCCAAGAGGGGCAGCCCCAGCATTTT

J: TRBJ1-6
V: TRBV10-3
D: TRBD1
size: -
CDR3: CAISTGQGNSPLHF
DNA: TGTGCCATCAGTACGGGACAGGGTAATTCACCCCTCCACTTT

J: TRBJ2-5
V: TRBV7-9
D: -
size: -
CDR3: CASSKKETQYF
DNA: TGTGCCAGCAGCAAGAAAGAGACCCAGTACTTC

J: TRBJ1-4
V: TRBV29-1
D: -
size: -
CDR3: CSVDGGAEKLFF
DNA: TGCAGCGTTGATGGGGGGGCTGAAAAACTGTTTTTT

J: TRBJ2-5
V: TRBV21-1
D: -
size: -
CDR3: CASSKNGVSAVRQETQYF
DNA: TGTGCCAGCAGTAAAAACGGGGTCTCAGCCGTTAGACAAGAGACCCAGTACTTC

J: TRBJ1-3
V: TRBV19
D: TRBD1
size: -
CDR3: CASSNYGTGVSGNTIYF
DNA: TGTGCCAGTAGTAATTATGGGACAGGGGTCTCTGGAAACACCATATATTTT

J: TRBJ2-3
V: TRBV13
D: -
size: -
CDR3: CASLRDGNTQYF
DNA: TGTGCCAGCTTAAGGGACGGAAATACGCAGTATTTT

J: TRBJ1-5
V: TRBV30
D: TRBD1
size: -
CDR3: CAWGDRDNQPQHF
DNA: TGTGCCTGGGGGGACAGGGACAATCAGCCCCAGCATTTT